Below, 29 T cell receptor beta chains from the same sample are listed, as sequenced in a study of blood T cell repertoires in COVID-19. Libraries were prepared by immunoSEQ multiplex PCR; TCRdb keeps only in-frame clonotypes and omits some of them. The table lists 160,000 or so clones, 85% of them singletons. Sequencing was carried out using peripheral blood. These receptor sequences come from a woman aged 45-65 years with COVID-19, enrolled during active disease.

This rearrangement joins TRBV30 to TRBJ2-1; the match to TRBD2 covers 10 bases. The V gene's germline CDR1 is GTSNPN and CDR2 SVGIG (reference sequence). The CDR3 runs to 17 residues. V was pared by 8 bases and J by 3 bases, with 16 bases of the junction left unmatched. As DNA, the CDR3 is TGTGCCGCGGAACTAGCGGGGAGCCGGTGGGGCTACAATGAGCAGTTCTTC. The encoded protein is CAAELAGSRWGYNEQFF.

The V and J genes are TRBV7-2 and TRBJ1-1; tentative D call: TRBD1 (5 bases). V was cut by 8 bases and J by 0 bases, with 16 bases left in between. The CDR3 totals 15 residues. Germline CDR1 SGHTA, CDR2 FQGNSA. This chain's CDR3 is CASPRSGGVNTEAFF. CDR3 DNA sequence: TGTGCCAGCCCCCGATCGGGGGGGGTGAACACTGAAGCTTTCTTT.

The chain joins TRBV29-1 to TRBJ1-4, with 9 bases fitting TRBD1. CDR1 is SQVTM, CDR2 ANQGSEA, per germline. This CDR3 has 16 residues. The V segment lost 7 bases and the J segment 3 bases; nucleotides outside the gene matches: 12. As DNA, the CDR3 is TGCAGCGCCACGGGACAGGGAGGGGGACCTAATGAAAAACTGTTTTTT. Translating gives CSATGQGGGPNEKLFF.

The chain recombines TRBV11-2 with TRBJ2-1, with 9 bases matching TRBD1. V was clipped by 5 bases and J by 4 bases; unmatched bases: 9. The CDR3 length is 16 residues. From germline, CDR1 is SGHAT and CDR2 FQNNGV. The CDR3 loop reads CASSPGQGLTYNEQFF. DNA for the CDR3: TGTGCCAGCAGCCCAGGACAGGGGCTCACTTACAATGAGCAGTTCTTC.

The J gene is TRBJ1-6, the V gene TRBV27; 10 bases map to TRBD1. The CDR3 sequence is 19 residues long. Germline V gives CDR1 MNHEY, CDR2 SMNVEV (reference sequence). After removal of 6 bases from V and 3 bases from J, the junction contained 14 bases not matched to a gene. In DNA, the CDR3 is TGTGCCAGCAGCAGGGAGGGACAGGGGCCATCTATCTATAATTCACCCCTCCACTTT. This translates into CASSREGQGPSIYNSPLHF.

The V call is TRBV9, the J call TRBJ2-1; possibly TRBD2 for D (6 bases). The CDR3 is made up of 17 amino acids. The V gene lost 3 bases and the J gene lost 0 bases, with 16 bases spanning the gap. The V gene's germline CDR1 is SGDLS and CDR2 YYNGEE. In nucleotides, the CDR3 is TGTGCCAGCAGCGGTAGCTGGGAGGACAACTCCTACAATGAGCAGTTCTTC. Residues: CASSGSWEDNSYNEQFF.

The chain couples TRBV30 to TRBJ2-7; tentatively, D is TRBD1 (5 bases). The CDR3 consists of 13 residues. Trimming shortened V by 0 bases and J by 3 bases, and 9 bases separated the two germline ends. CDR1 is GTSNPN and CDR2 is SVGIG in the germline V gene (reference sequence). The CDR3 coding sequence is TGTGCCTGGAGTGTCGTAGGGGACTACGAGCAGTACTTC. This codes for CAWSVVGDYEQYF. The full variable domain, rest sourced from reference TRBV30 and TRBJ2-7, is SQTIHQWPATLVQPVGSPLSLECTVEGTSNPNLYWYRQAAGRGLQLLFYSVGIGQISSEVPQNLSASRPQDRQFILSSKKLLLSDSGFYLCAWSVVGDYEQYFGPGTRLTVT.

V gene TRBV11-3 combines with J gene TRBJ1-1; TRBD1 matches 8 bases. The CDR3 is 14 residues long. The germline CDR1 and CDR2 sequences are SGHNT and YENEEA. The J segment lost 5 bases and the V segment lost 5 bases, leaving 7 bases of the junction unmatched. CDR3 protein: CASSPTGGRTEAFF. The DNA of the CDR3 is TGTGCCAGCAGCCCCACAGGGGGACGGACTGAAGCTTTCTTT.

The chain combines TRBV9 with TRBJ1-6; 7 bases match TRBD1. From germline, CDR1 is SGDLS and CDR2 YYNGEE. Trimming cost V 7 bases and J 4 bases; bases outside gene matches: 2. The CDR3 runs 13 residues. The CDR3 is CASQGQYNSPLHF. The CDR3 DNA is TGTGCCAGCCAGGGACAGTATAATTCACCCCTCCACTTT.

The chain uses TRBV6-5 and TRBJ1-1; 9 bases fit TRBD1. Germline V lookup: CDR1 MNHEY, CDR2 SVGAGI. The CDR3 has 14 residues. V trimming: 6 bases; J trimming: 2 bases; junction bases outside the gene matches: 4. This chain's CDR3 is CASSLQGANTEAFF. The CDR3 bases are TGTGCCAGCAGCTTACAGGGGGCTAACACTGAAGCTTTCTTT.

V is TRBV13 and J is TRBJ1-1; no firm D call. The CDR3 loop spans 10 amino acids. V lost 5 bases, J lost 10 bases, and 8 bases lay in between. Germline values: CDR1 PRHDT, CDR2 FYEKMQ (reference sequence). The CDR3 protein is CASSPPGAFF. The CDR3 region has the DNA TGTGCCAGCAGCCCCCCCGGAGCTTTCTTT. The full variable domain, its missing parts supplied by reference TRBV13 and TRBJ1-1, is AAGVIQSPRHLIKEKRETATLKCYPIPRHDTVYWYQQGPGQDPQFLISFYEKMQSDKGSIPDRFSAQQFSDYHSELNMSSLELGDSALYFCASSPPGAFFGQGTRLTVV.

The chain links TRBV2 to TRBJ2-7, with 8 nucleotides matching TRBD1. Germline lookup yields CDR1 SNHLY and CDR2 FYNNEI. V was clipped by 3 bases and J by 4 bases; unmatched bases: 11. CDR3 length: 16 residues. The CDR3 protein is CASSEGGTGLSYEQYF. The DNA for the CDR3 is TGTGCCAGCAGTGAGGGCGGGACAGGCCTTAGTTACGAGCAGTACTTC.

This chain connects TRBV4-1 to TRBJ2-1; TRBD2 is a possible D gene (5 bases). Germline CDR1 is MGHRA and CDR2 is YSYEKL. Between the trimmed V and J ends, which lost 4 bases and 0 bases, there was a span of 16 bases. The CDR3 has 17 amino acids. The CDR3 here is CASSLISGKSSYNEQFF. Here the CDR3 DNA reads TGCGCCAGCAGCCTAATAAGCGGTAAGAGCTCCTACAATGAGCAGTTCTTC.

The chain combines TRBV11-3 with TRBJ2-3, with D possibly being TRBD2 (7 bases). CDR1 SGHNT and CDR2 YENEEA come from the germline V gene. CDR3 size: 15 residues. V shed 1 base and J shed 4 bases, with 12 bases lying between them. CDR3 amino acids: CASSLGGGAADTQYF. DNA of the CDR3: TGTGCCAGCAGCTTAGGTGGGGGGGCCGCAGATACGCAGTATTTT.

This clone was seen more than once but under ten times. This chain uses TRBV10-1 with TRBJ1-1; 9 bases are shared with TRBD1. CDR1 and CDR2 (germline): WNHNN, SYGVQD (reference sequence). The CDR3 is made up of 14 amino acids. The junction had 7 bases not matched to a gene; V was cut back by 0 bases and J by 11 bases. CDR3 sequence reads: CASSESVTGGTAFF. CDR3 nucleotides: TGCGCCAGCAGTGAGTCAGTGACAGGGGGTACGGCTTTCTTT.

The rearrangement uses TRBV6-6 and TRBJ2-7; 10 nucleotides agree with TRBD2. Trimming removed 4 bases from V and 4 bases from J; junction bases left unmatched: 10. Germline V gene sequence: CDR1 MNHNY, CDR2 SVGAGI (reference sequence). This CDR3 has 16 amino acids. In DNA, the CDR3 is TGTGCCAGCAGTTCGTCTGATAAGCGGGGGGGGTACGAGCAGTACTTC. Protein product: CASSSSDKRGGYEQYF.

The table lists this clone with a few counts. The chain recombines TRBV28 with TRBJ1-1, with 7 bases aligning to TRBD1. The J segment lost 5 bases and the V segment lost 4 bases, leaving 7 bases of the junction unmatched. The germline gives CDR1 MDHEN, CDR2 SYDVKM. This CDR3 has 14 amino acids. The CDR3 loop is CASSSTGVLTEAFF. The CDR3 nucleotides are TGTGCCAGCAGTTCAACAGGGGTACTAACTGAAGCTTTCTTT.

The V call is TRBV2, the J call TRBJ2-1, with D possibly matching TRBD2 (6 bases). Germline V gene data show CDR1 as SNHLY and CDR2 as FYNNEI. The CDR3 is 13 residues long. V was cut by 6 bases and J by 9 bases, with 15 bases left in between. As DNA, the CDR3 is TGTGCCAGCAGGGCTAGCGAGGTGAGTGAGCAGTTCTTC. It translates to CASRASEVSEQFF.

This clone has just one count. The chain has TRBV5-1 and TRBJ2-1; TRBD1 agrees at 7 bases. With 2 bases clipped from V and 8 bases from J, the junction kept 7 bases outside the gene matches. The CDR3 runs to 14 residues. Germline CDR1 SGHRS, CDR2 YFSETQ. The DNA for the CDR3 is TGCGCCAGCAGCTTAGGGCGACAGGGCGATGAGCAGTTCTTC. It yields the protein CASSLGRQGDEQFF.

The rearrangement links TRBV27 to TRBJ2-7, with a weak D call TRBD2 (6 bases). Between the trimmed V and J ends, which lost 3 bases and 5 bases, there was a span of 11 bases. The CDR3 spans 13 residues. In germline, CDR1 is MNHEY, CDR2 SMNVEV (reference sequence). The chain's CDR3 is CASSFGGSHEQYF. CDR3 bases: TGTGCCAGCAGTTTTGGAGGGAGCCACGAGCAGTACTTC.

The rearrangement joins TRBV30 to TRBJ1-1; D is unclear. V was cut by 3 bases and J by 0 bases, with 11 bases left in between. From germline, CDR1 is GTSNPN and CDR2 SVGIG (reference sequence). This CDR3 has 14 residues. The CDR3 here is CAWRPGGLNTEAFF. CDR3 nucleotide sequence: TGTGCCTGGAGGCCTGGCGGTCTGAACACTGAAGCTTTCTTT. The full variable domain, with the rest looked up from reference TRBV30 and TRBJ1-1, is SQTIHQWPATLVQPVGSPLSLECTVEGTSNPNLYWYRQAAGRGLQLLFYSVGIGQISSEVPQNLSASRPQDRQFILSSKKLLLSDSGFYLCAWRPGGLNTEAFFGQGTRLTVV.

The V gene is TRBV6-6, the J gene TRBJ1-2; 9 bases fit TRBD1. Germline V lookup: CDR1 MNHNY, CDR2 SVGAGI (reference sequence). This CDR3 is 14 amino acids long. J gave up 0 bases and V 9 bases, and 5 bases lay outside the gene matches. CDR3 sequence: CASKTGGANYGYTF. DNA of the CDR3: TGTGCCAGTAAAACAGGGGGCGCTAACTATGGCTACACCTTC.

The chain employs TRBV4-2 and TRBJ1-1; D gene ambiguous. The CDR3 extends over 14 amino acids. Trimming took off 4 bases at V and 4 bases at J, with 13 bases between the two ends. In germline, CDR1 is LGHNA, CDR2 YNFKEQ. DNA for the CDR3: TGTGCCAGCAGCCCCCTCGGTAAGAGCACTGAAGCTTTCTTT. As protein: CASSPLGKSTEAFF.

This chain uses TRBV4-3 with TRBJ1-3, with D perhaps matching TRBD1 (6 bases). Germline loops: CDR1 LGHNA, CDR2 YSLEER. V lost 3 bases, J lost 0 bases, and 15 bases lay in between. The CDR3 is 17 residues long. The CDR3 here is CASSQSARGSSGNTIYF. The CDR3 coding sequence is TGCGCCAGCAGCCAGTCTGCTAGGGGGAGCTCTGGAAACACCATATATTTT.

This chain uses TRBV2 with TRBJ2-3; perhaps TRBD1 as D (6 bases). This CDR3 contains 14 residues. The germline V and J ends were trimmed by 6 bases and 2 bases, with 12 bases remaining between them. Per germline, CDR1 SNHLY and CDR2 FYNNEI. Here the CDR3 reads CASRLTGTTDTQYF. The CDR3 coding sequence is TGTGCCAGCAGGTTGACAGGTACCACAGATACGCAGTATTTT.

The V call is TRBV6-5, the J call TRBJ1-1; 10 nucleotides align to TRBD1. Trimming at V came to 10 bases and at J to 4 bases, leaving 6 bases not matched to a gene. CDR1 MNHEY and CDR2 SVGAGI come from the germline V gene. The CDR3 has 13 residues. CDR3 sequence: CATTGDRGTEAFF. The CDR3 bases are TGTGCCACCACTGGGGACAGGGGCACTGAAGCTTTCTTT.

The rearrangement links TRBV7-9 to TRBJ1-1; TRBD1 agrees at 8 bases. Per the germline V gene, CDR1 is SEHNR and CDR2 is FQNEAQ (reference sequence). There are 15 residues in the CDR3. V shed 5 bases, J shed 3 bases, and the junction held 8 bases outside the gene matches. CDR3 residues: CASSPGQGIYTEAFF. In DNA, the CDR3 is TGTGCCAGCAGCCCAGGACAGGGAATCTACACTGAAGCTTTCTTT.

The chain couples TRBV6-5 to TRBJ2-2, with D maybe TRBD1 (6 bases). This CDR3 has 15 residues. CDR1 is MNHEY, CDR2 SVGAGI, per germline. With 5 bases removed from V and 7 bases from J, the gap between germline ends came to 17 bases. CDR3 protein: CASSQGQAPGGELFF. The CDR3 DNA follows: TGTGCCAGCAGTCAGGGACAAGCCCCGGGCGGGGAGCTGTTTTTT.

The V call is TRBV11-1, the J call TRBJ1-1, with no clear D. The germline V and J ends were trimmed by 3 bases and 0 bases, with 14 bases remaining between them. Germline CDR1 is SGHAT and CDR2 is FQDESV (reference sequence). The length of the CDR3 is 16 residues. The CDR3 DNA reads as TGTGCCAGCAGCTTTACAGATAATCTGATGAACACTGAAGCTTTCTTT. This sequence encodes CASSFTDNLMNTEAFF.